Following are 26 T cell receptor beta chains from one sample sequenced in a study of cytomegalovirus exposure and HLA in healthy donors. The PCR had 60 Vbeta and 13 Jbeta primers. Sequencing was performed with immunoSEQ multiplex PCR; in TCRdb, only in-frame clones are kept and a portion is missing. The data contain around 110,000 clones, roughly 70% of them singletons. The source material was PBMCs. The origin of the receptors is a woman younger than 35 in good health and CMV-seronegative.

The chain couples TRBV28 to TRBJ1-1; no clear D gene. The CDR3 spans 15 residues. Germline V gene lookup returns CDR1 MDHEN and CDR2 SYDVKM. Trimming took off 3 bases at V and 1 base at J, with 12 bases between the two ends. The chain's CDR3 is CASSLPASGNTEAFF. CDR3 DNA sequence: TGTGCCAGCAGTTTGCCAGCTTCGGGGAACACTGAAGCTTTCTTT.

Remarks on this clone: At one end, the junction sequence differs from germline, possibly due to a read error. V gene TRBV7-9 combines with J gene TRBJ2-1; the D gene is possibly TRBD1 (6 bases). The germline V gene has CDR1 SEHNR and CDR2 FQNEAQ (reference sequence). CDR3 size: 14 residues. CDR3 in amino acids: CASSHPHQTGAGIF. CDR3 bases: TGTGCCAGCAGCCACCCCCATCAGACAGGTGCCGGGATCTTC.

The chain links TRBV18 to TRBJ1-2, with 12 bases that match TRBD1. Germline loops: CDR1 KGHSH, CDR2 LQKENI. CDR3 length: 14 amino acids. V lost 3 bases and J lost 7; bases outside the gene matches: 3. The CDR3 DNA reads TGTGCCAGCTCACCGGGACAGGGGGCGCGTGGCTACACCTTC. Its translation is CASSPGQGARGYTF.

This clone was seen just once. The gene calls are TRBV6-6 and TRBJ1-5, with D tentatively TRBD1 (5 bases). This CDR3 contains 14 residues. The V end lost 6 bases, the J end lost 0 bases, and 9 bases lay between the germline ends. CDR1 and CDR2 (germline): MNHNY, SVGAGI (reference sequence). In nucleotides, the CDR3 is TGTGCCAGCAGAGTAACAGGTAGCAATCAGCCCCAGCATTTT. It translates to CASRVTGSNQPQHF.

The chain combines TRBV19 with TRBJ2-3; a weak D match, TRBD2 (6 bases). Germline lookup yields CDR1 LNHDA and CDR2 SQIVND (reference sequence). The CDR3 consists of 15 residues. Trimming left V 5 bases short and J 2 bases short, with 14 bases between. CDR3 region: CASSPLWGVTDTQYF. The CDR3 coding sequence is TGTGCCAGTAGTCCCCTTTGGGGGGTCACAGATACGCAGTATTTT.

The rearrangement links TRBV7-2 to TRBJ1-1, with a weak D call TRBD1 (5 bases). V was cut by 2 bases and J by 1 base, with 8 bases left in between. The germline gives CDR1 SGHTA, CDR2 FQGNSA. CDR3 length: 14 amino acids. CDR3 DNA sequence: TGTGCCAGCAGCTTATTAAGGGGGAACACTGAAGCTTTCTTT. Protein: CASSLLRGNTEAFF.

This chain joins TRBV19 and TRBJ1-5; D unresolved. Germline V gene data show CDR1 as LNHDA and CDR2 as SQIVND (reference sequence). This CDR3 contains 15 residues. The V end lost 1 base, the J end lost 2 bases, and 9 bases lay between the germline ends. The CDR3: CASSIGPGGNQPQHF. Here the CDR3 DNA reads TGTGCCAGTAGTATAGGCCCCGGGGGCAATCAGCCCCAGCATTTT.

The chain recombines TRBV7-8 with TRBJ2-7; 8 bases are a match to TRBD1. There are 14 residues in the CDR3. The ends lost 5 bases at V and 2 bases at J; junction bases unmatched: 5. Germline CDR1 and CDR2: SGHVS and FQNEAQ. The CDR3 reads CASSRQGPPYEQYF. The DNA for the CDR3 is TGTGCCAGCAGCCGACAGGGGCCACCCTACGAGCAGTACTTC. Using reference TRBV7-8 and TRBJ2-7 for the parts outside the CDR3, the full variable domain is GAGVSQSPRYKVAKRGQDVALRCDPISGHVSLFWYQQALGQGPEFLTYFQNEAQLDKSGLPSDRFFAERPEGSVSTLKIQRTQQEDSAVYLCASSRQGPPYEQYFGPGTRLTVT.

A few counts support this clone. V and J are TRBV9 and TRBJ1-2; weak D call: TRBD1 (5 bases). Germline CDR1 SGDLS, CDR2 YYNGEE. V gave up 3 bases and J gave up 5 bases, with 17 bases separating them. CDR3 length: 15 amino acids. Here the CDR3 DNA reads TGTGCCAGCAGCGGTACAGGCTTTCCTCTATATGGCTACACCTTC. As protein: CASSGTGFPLYGYTF.

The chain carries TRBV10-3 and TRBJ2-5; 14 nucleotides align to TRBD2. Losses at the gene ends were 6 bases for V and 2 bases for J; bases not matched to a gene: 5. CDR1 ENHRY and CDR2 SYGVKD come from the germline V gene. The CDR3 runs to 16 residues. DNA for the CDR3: TGTGCCATCAGCAGGACTAGCGGGGGGCCTCAAGAGACCCAGTACTTC. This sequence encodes CAISRTSGGPQETQYF.

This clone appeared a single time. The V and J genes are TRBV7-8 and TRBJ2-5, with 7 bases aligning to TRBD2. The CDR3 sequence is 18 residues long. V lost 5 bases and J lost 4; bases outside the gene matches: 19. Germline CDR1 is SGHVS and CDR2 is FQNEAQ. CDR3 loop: CASSLRDSGPTNRETQYF. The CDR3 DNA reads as TGTGCCAGCAGCCTAAGGGATAGCGGGCCTACAAACAGAGAGACCCAGTACTTC. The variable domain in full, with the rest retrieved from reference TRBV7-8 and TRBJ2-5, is GAGVSQSPRYKVAKRGQDVALRCDPISGHVSLFWYQQALGQGPEFLTYFQNEAQLDKSGLPSDRFFAERPEGSVSTLKIQRTQQEDSAVYLCASSLRDSGPTNRETQYFGPGTRLLVL.

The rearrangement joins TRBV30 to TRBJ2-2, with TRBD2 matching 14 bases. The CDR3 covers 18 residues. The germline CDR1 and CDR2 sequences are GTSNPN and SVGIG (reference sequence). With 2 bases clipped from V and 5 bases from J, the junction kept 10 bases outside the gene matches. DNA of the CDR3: TGTGCCTGGAGTTTATTCCGGACTAGCGGGGGGTATACCGGGGAGCTGTTTTTT. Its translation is CAWSLFRTSGGYTGELFF.

CDR3 loop: CASSSAENTEAFF. The DNA of the CDR3 is TGTGCCAGCTCATCAGCGGAGAACACTGAAGCTTTCTTT. The rearrangement uses TRBV28 and TRBJ1-1; D not resolved. Germline loops: CDR1 MDHEN, CDR2 SYDVKM. CDR3 size: 13 residues. V shed 8 bases and J shed 1 base, with 11 bases lying between them. Full variable domain (remainder filled in from reference TRBV28 and TRBJ1-1): DVKVTQSSRYLVKRTGEKVFLECVQDMDHENMFWYRQDPGLGLRLIYFSYDVKMKEKGDIPEGYSVSREKKERFSLILESASTNQTSMYLCASSSAENTEAFFGQGTRLTVV.

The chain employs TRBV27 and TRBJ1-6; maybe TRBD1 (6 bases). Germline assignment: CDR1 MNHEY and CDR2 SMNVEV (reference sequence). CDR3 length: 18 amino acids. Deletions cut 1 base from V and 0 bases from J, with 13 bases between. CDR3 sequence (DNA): TGTGCCAGCAGTTTATTCCGGACAGTGAGCTCCTATAATTCACCCCTCCACTTT. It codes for CASSLFRTVSSYNSPLHF.

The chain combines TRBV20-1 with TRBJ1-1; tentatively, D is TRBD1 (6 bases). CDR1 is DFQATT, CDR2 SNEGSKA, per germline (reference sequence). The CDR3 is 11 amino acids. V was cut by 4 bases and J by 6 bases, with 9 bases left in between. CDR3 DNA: TGCAGTGCTACCACAGGGTCTGAAGCTTTCTTT. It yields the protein CSATTGSEAFF.

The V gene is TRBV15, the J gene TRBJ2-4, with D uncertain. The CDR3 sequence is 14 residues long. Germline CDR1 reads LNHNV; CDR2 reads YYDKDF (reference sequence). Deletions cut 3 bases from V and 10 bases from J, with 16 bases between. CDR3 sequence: CATSSPESPRIQYF. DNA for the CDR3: TGTGCCACCAGCAGCCCCGAAAGTCCGCGGATTCAGTACTTC.

CDR3 coding DNA: TGTGCCAGCAGCACGGGGAGCACTCACTCCTACGAGCAGTACTTC. It yields the protein CASSTGSTHSYEQYF. The rearrangement joins TRBV9 to TRBJ2-7; TRBD2 might be the D (5 bases). V dropped 4 bases and J dropped 0 bases, with 14 bases sitting between them. CDR3 size: 15 residues. CDR1 is SGDLS and CDR2 is YYNGEE in the germline V gene.

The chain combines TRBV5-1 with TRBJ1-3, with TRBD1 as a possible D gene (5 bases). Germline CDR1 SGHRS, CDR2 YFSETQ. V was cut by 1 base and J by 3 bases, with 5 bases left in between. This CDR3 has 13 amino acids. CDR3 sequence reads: CASSLTGGNTIYF. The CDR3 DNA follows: TGCGCCAGCAGCTTGACAGGTGGAAACACCATATATTTT.

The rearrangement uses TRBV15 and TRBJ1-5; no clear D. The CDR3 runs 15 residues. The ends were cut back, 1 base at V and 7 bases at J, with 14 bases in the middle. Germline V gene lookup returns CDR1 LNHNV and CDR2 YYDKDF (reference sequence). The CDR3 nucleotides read TGTGCCACCAGCAGAGGGCCGACCCGCGGCCAGCCCCAGCATTTT. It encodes CATSRGPTRGQPQHF.

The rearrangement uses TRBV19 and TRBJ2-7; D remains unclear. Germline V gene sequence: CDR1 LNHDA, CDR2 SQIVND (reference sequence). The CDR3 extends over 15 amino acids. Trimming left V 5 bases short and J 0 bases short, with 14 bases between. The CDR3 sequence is CASSRELTSSYEQYF. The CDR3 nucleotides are TGTGCCAGTAGTCGCGAACTCACGAGCTCCTACGAGCAGTACTTC.

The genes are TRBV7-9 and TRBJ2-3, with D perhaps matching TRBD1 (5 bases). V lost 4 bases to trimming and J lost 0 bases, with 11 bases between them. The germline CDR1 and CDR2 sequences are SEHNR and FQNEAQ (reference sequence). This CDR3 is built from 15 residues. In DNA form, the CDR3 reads TGTGCCAGCAGCTATTACAGGTCTAGCACAGATACGCAGTATTTT. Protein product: CASSYYRSSTDTQYF.

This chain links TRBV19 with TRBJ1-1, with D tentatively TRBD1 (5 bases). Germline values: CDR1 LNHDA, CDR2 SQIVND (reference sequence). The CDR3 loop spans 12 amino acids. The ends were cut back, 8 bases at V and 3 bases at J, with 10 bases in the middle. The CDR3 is CASDAGYTEAFF. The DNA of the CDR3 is TGTGCCAGTGACGCAGGGTACACTGAAGCTTTCTTT.

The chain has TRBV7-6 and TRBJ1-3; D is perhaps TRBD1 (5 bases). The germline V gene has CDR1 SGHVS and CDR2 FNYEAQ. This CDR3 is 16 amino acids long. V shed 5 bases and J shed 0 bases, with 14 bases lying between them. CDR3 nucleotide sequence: TGTGCCAGCAGCATCGACAGCACCAGCTCTGGAAACACCATATATTTT. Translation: CASSIDSTSSGNTIYF.

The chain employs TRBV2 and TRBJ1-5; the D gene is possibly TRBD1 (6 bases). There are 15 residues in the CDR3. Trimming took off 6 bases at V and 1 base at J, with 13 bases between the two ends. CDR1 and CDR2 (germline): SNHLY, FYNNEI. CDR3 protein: CASSPQGKSNQPQHF. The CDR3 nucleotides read TGTGCCAGCAGCCCCCAGGGGAAGAGCAATCAGCCCCAGCATTTT.

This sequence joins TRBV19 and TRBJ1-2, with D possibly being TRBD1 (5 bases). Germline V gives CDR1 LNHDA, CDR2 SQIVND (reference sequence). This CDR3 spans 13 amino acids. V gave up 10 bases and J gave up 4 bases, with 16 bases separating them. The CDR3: CAIQGGPLYGYTF. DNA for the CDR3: TGTGCCATTCAGGGCGGACCCCTCTATGGCTACACCTTC.

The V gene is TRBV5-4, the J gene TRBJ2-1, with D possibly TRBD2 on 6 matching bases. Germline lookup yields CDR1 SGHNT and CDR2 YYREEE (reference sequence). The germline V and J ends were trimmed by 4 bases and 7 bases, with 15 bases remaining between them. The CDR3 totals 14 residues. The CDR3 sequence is CASSPGLGGNEQFF. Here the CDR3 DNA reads TGTGCCAGCAGCCCCGGGTTGGGGGGAAATGAGCAGTTCTTC.